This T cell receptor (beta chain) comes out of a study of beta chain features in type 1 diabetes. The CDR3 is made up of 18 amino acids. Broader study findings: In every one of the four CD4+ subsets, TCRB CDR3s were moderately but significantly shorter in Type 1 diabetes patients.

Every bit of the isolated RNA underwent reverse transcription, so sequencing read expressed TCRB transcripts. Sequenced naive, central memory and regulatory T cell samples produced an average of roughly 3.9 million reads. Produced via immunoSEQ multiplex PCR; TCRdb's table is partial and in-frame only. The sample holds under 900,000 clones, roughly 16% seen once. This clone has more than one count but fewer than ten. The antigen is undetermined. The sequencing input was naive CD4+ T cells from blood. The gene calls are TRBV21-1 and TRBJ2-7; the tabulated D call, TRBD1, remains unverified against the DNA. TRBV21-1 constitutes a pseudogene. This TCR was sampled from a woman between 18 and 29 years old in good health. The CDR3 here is CATHARGQQYSSTYEQYF. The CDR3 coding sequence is TGTGCCACCCACGCGAGGGGACAGCAATATTCCTCAACCTACGAGCAGTACTTC.